The 30 T cell receptor beta chains below all came from one sample that was sequenced in a study of blood T cell repertoires in COVID-19. Clones were sequenced by immunoSEQ multiplex PCR, and TCRdb holds only the in-frame ones, with some missing. Among around 100,000 clones listed, 88% were seen once. Material for sequencing was peripheral blood. The receptors derive from a human donor in a cohort sampled during active COVID-19.

The genes are TRBV30 and TRBJ1-4; TRBD1 agrees at 7 bases. The trim removed 2 bases at V and 5 bases at J, leaving 5 bases unmatched. CDR1 and CDR2 from the germline V gene are GTSNPN and SVGIG (reference sequence). This CDR3 region has 14 residues. CDR3 DNA sequence: TGTGCCTGGAGTACAGGGGTTCCGAATGAAAAACTGTTTTTT. It translates to CAWSTGVPNEKLFF.

The rearrangement uses TRBV10-3 and TRBJ2-5; 11 nucleotides agree with TRBD2. CDR3 length equals 17 residues. V lost 4 bases, J lost 4 bases, and 11 bases stayed unmatched. Germline V gives CDR1 ENHRY, CDR2 SYGVKD. The CDR3: CAISVKWRLAGGETQYF. The CDR3 bases are TGTGCCATCAGTGTGAAATGGCGGCTAGCGGGAGGAGAGACCCAGTACTTC.

The genes are TRBV18 and TRBJ1-5; a weak D match, TRBD1 (5 bases). Trimming removed 2 bases at V and 8 bases at J, with 10 bases between. The CDR3 has 13 amino acids. Germline assignment: CDR1 KGHSH and CDR2 LQKENI. CDR3 residues: CASSPVDKEPQHF. CDR3 nucleotides: TGTGCCAGCTCACCAGTGGACAAGGAGCCCCAGCATTTT.

The rearrangement uses TRBV6-4 and TRBJ1-2; TRBD1 agrees at 8 bases. V lost 5 bases and J lost 5; bases outside the gene matches: 4. Germline V gene data show CDR1 as MRHNA and CDR2 as SNTAGT. This CDR3 has 13 amino acids. This CDR3 reads CASSTDRGYGYTF. CDR3 sequence (DNA): TGTGCCAGCAGTACCGACAGGGGATATGGCTACACCTTC.

The CDR3, as DNA: TGTGCTTCCGGAGGGTCCGGCTATGGCTACACCTTC. It specifies CASGGSGYGYTF. The V call is TRBV13, the J call TRBJ1-2; D unresolved. Germline lookup yields CDR1 PRHDT and CDR2 FYEKMQ (reference sequence). CDR3 length: 12 residues.

V usage is TRBV5-6 and J usage is TRBJ2-3, with D hard to call. Trimming took off 1 base at V and 5 bases at J, with 11 bases between the two ends. The CDR3 sequence is 14 residues long. Germline V gives CDR1 SGHDT, CDR2 YYEEEE. The CDR3 DNA is TGTGCCAGCAGCTTGTGGTCAGGTATAGATACGCAGTATTTT. Translating gives CASSLWSGIDTQYF.

This chain connects TRBV2 to TRBJ2-7; D possibly corresponds to TRBD1 (6 bases). The CDR3 runs 14 residues. V lost 4 bases, J lost 2 bases, and 12 bases lay in between. Germline CDR1 SNHLY, CDR2 FYNNEI. The CDR3 sequence is CASSGTVLAYEQYF. As DNA, the CDR3 is TGTGCCAGCAGTGGGACAGTTTTAGCCTACGAGCAGTACTTC.

The J gene is TRBJ2-1, the V gene TRBV2; 10 bases align to TRBD2. The CDR3 is 16 residues long. V shed 4 bases, J shed 7 bases, and the junction held 10 bases outside the gene matches. Germline CDR1 SNHLY, CDR2 FYNNEI. CDR3 nucleotides: TGTGCCAGCAGTGGTTCAGCGGGAGGGAAAGGGAATGAGCAGTTCTTC. Translation: CASSGSAGGKGNEQFF.

CDR3 DNA sequence: TGTGCCAGCAATACATGGGGGGATGAAAAACTGTTTTTT. Its protein is CASNTWGDEKLFF. V and J are TRBV5-5 and TRBJ1-4, with a tentative D call TRBD1 (5 bases). The CDR3 spans 13 residues. V lost 6 bases and J 6 bases, leaving 12 bases between the germline ends. CDR1 is SGHKS and CDR2 is YYEKEE in the germline V gene (reference sequence).

This rearrangement joins TRBV4-2 to TRBJ1-2; 8 bases are a match to TRBD1. Per the germline V gene, CDR1 is LGHNA and CDR2 is YNFKEQ. Trimming took 1 base from V and 5 from J; bases not matched to a gene: 6. This CDR3 comprises 15 residues. CDR3 nucleotides: TGTGCCAGCAGCCAAGTCAGGACAGGGCAGTATGGCTACACCTTC. Its translation is CASSQVRTGQYGYTF.

The gene calls are TRBV19 and TRBJ2-7; no firm D call. V lost 3 bases and J lost 6, with 15 bases in between. This CDR3 is built from 14 residues. The germline V gene has CDR1 LNHDA and CDR2 SQIVND (reference sequence). The CDR3 nucleotides read TGTGCCAGTAGTATTGCCCCGGGTGTATCCGAGCAGTACTTC. Translated, it gives CASSIAPGVSEQYF.

J is TRBJ1-2 and V is TRBV5-4; D is unresolved. The CDR3 spans 14 residues. V lost 6 bases and J lost 0, with 12 bases in between. Germline loops: CDR1 SGHNT, CDR2 YYREEE (reference sequence). CDR3: CASTPARANYGYTF. The CDR3 bases are TGTGCCAGCACGCCCGCGCGAGCTAACTATGGCTACACCTTC.

The V gene is TRBV9, the J gene TRBJ2-5, with 7 bases that match TRBD1. In germline, CDR1 is SGDLS, CDR2 YYNGEE. The CDR3 is made up of 13 amino acids. V dropped 3 bases and J dropped 3; count of bases not matched to a gene: 2. CDR3 region: CASSAGTEETQYF. DNA of the CDR3: TGTGCCAGCAGCGCCGGGACAGAAGAGACCCAGTACTTC.

CDR3 region: CASSLGTGKTGELFF. Written as DNA, the CDR3 is TGTGCCAGCAGCTTAGGGACAGGGAAGACCGGGGAGCTGTTTTTT. The J gene is TRBJ2-2, the V gene TRBV7-3; TRBD1 matches at 9 bases. With 2 bases clipped from V and 5 bases from J, the junction kept 3 bases outside the gene matches. The CDR3 covers 15 residues. Germline V gene sequence: CDR1 SGHTA, CDR2 FQGTGA.

The chain combines TRBV19 with TRBJ1-4; 7 bases match TRBD1. The CDR3 has 15 residues. The junction had 7 bases not matched to a gene; V was cut back by 6 bases and J by 3 bases. Germline V gene lookup returns CDR1 LNHDA and CDR2 SQIVND (reference sequence). CDR3 residues: CASSLGGAANEKLFF. DNA for the CDR3: TGTGCCAGTAGCCTAGGGGGCGCAGCTAATGAAAAACTGTTTTTT.

The CDR3 DNA follows: TGTGCCAGCCAGCAGGGACTTCTCTACGAGCAGTACTTC. It specifies CASQQGLLYEQYF. The rearrangement uses TRBV6-5 and TRBJ2-7; D may be TRBD2 (6 bases). This CDR3 region has 13 residues. V gave up 8 bases and J gave up 3 bases, with 14 bases separating them. Looked up from germline, CDR1 is MNHEY and CDR2 is SVGAGI.

The chain couples TRBV4-3 to TRBJ2-3, with a weak D call TRBD2 (5 bases). CDR1 is LGHNA and CDR2 is YSLEER in the germline V gene. The length of the CDR3 is 14 residues. V shed 0 bases and J shed 6 bases, with 10 bases lying between them. The CDR3 nucleotides are TGCGCCAGCAGCCAAGATACGGGAAGGGATACGCAGTATTTT. As protein: CASSQDTGRDTQYF.

The CDR3 reads CASSLPTSGVFKEQYF. The CDR3 DNA reads as TGTGCCAGCAGTCTCCCGACTAGCGGGGTTTTTAAGGAGCAGTACTTC. The V call is TRBV28, the J call TRBJ2-7; 11 nucleotides match TRBD2. Germline-derived CDR1 and CDR2 are MDHEN and SYDVKM. V gave up 5 bases and J gave up 7 bases; unmatched junction bases: 13. The CDR3 is made up of 16 amino acids. The full variable domain, its missing parts supplied by reference TRBV28 and TRBJ2-7, is DVKVTQSSRYLVKRTGEKVFLECVQDMDHENMFWYRQDPGLGLRLIYFSYDVKMKEKGDIPEGYSVSREKKERFSLILESASTNQTSMYLCASSLPTSGVFKEQYFGPGTRLTVT.

This clone occurred a few times. The chain combines TRBV10-2 with TRBJ1-2; tentatively, D is TRBD1 (5 bases). This CDR3 spans 17 amino acids. V was clipped by 0 bases and J by 2 bases, with 16 bases between them. Germline lookup yields CDR1 WSHSY and CDR2 SAAADI. The CDR3 region is CASSESTGVGVNYGYTF. Written as DNA, the CDR3 is TGCGCCAGCAGTGAGTCGACGGGAGTAGGGGTAAACTATGGCTACACCTTC.

The V and J genes are TRBV2 and TRBJ2-2; TRBD2 agrees at 7 bases. This CDR3 contains 17 residues. Germline lookup yields CDR1 SNHLY and CDR2 FYNNEI. J was trimmed by 4 bases and V by 5 bases; bases with no gene match: 13. In DNA, the CDR3 is TGTGCCAGCAGTCACTCCGGCGGGGGAGGAAGCACCGGGGAGCTGTTTTTT. Translation gives CASSHSGGGGSTGELFF.

The gene calls are TRBV9 and TRBJ1-1, with TRBD1 identical over 8 bases. The CDR3 is made up of 13 amino acids. V lost 0 bases and J lost 7; bases outside the gene matches: 2. The germline V gene has CDR1 SGDLS and CDR2 YYNGEE. Here the CDR3 DNA reads TGTGCCAGCAGCGTAGGACAGGGGAATGAAGCTTTCTTT. Encoded protein: CASSVGQGNEAFF. Full variable domain (missing parts from reference TRBV9 and TRBJ1-1): DSGVTQTPKHLITATGQRVTLRCSPRSGDLSVYWYQQSLDQGLQFLIQYYNGEERAKGNILERFSAQQFPDLHSELNLSSLELGDSALYFCASSVGQGNEAFFGQGTRLTVV.

The CDR3 is CASSYLSGGKTGELFF. DNA of the CDR3: TGTGCCAGCAGTTACTTGTCAGGGGGAAAAACGGGGGAGCTGTTTTTT. This rearrangement joins TRBV6-5 to TRBJ2-2; TRBD1 aligns across 7 bases. The germline V gene has CDR1 MNHEY and CDR2 SVGAGI. V lost 1 base and J lost 8; bases outside the gene matches: 10. The CDR3 runs 16 residues.

J is TRBJ2-7 and V is TRBV5-1, with 8 nucleotides matching TRBD1. V gave up 0 bases and J gave up 3 bases; unmatched junction bases: 2. The CDR3 sequence is 14 residues long. The germline gives CDR1 SGHRS, CDR2 YFSETQ. The CDR3 loop reads CASSLGTGNYEQYF. Here the CDR3 DNA reads TGCGCCAGCAGCTTGGGGACAGGGAACTACGAGCAGTACTTC.

The chain recombines TRBV9 with TRBJ1-2; a weak D match, TRBD1 (6 bases). V was trimmed by 0 bases and J by 8 bases, leaving 17 bases between them. Germline CDR1 reads SGDLS; CDR2 reads YYNGEE. CDR3 length equals 15 residues. CDR3 sequence: CASSVAGGLRDGYTF. In DNA form, the CDR3 reads TGTGCCAGCAGCGTAGCGGGGGGCTTACGCGACGGCTACACCTTC.

V usage is TRBV28 and J usage is TRBJ1-6, with D possibly matching TRBD1 (5 bases). The CDR3 contains 15 residues. V lost 2 bases and J 4 bases, leaving 9 bases between the germline ends. Germline-derived CDR1 and CDR2 are MDHEN and SYDVKM. The CDR3: CASSLGHPYNSPLHF. DNA of the CDR3: TGTGCCAGCAGTTTAGGACATCCTTATAATTCACCCCTCCACTTT.

The rearrangement links TRBV7-8 to TRBJ1-2; 8 bases are shared with TRBD1. Germline CDR1 reads SGHVS; CDR2 reads FQNEAQ. The CDR3 is 13 residues long. J was trimmed by 6 bases and V by 5 bases; bases with no gene match: 5. The CDR3, as DNA: TGTGCCAGCAGCCTTACAGGGGGGAATGGCTACACCTTC. Protein product: CASSLTGGNGYTF.

This chain joins TRBV29-1 and TRBJ2-7; D call uncertain. From germline, CDR1 is SQVTM and CDR2 ANQGSEA. The CDR3 sequence is 11 residues long. The V end was cut by 1 base, the J end by 1 base, with 2 bases between. CDR3 coding DNA: TGCAGCGTTGAAGCTTCCTACGAGCAGTACTTC. This translates into CSVEASYEQYF.

V and J are TRBV18 and TRBJ2-7, with 15 bases identical to TRBD2. V lost 5 bases to trimming and J lost 0 bases; unmatched junction nucleotides: 5. This CDR3 is built from 17 residues. Per the germline V gene, CDR1 is KGHSH and CDR2 is LQKENI. In DNA form, the CDR3 reads TGTGCCAGCTCATCTTGGACTAGCGGGGGGGCCTCCTACGAGCAGTACTTC. It is translated as CASSSWTSGGASYEQYF.

For the CDR3, the DNA is TGTGCCAGTAACCTACCTGGGGGCGCAACTAATGAAAAACTGTTTTTT. Its translation is CASNLPGGATNEKLFF. V is TRBV19 and J is TRBJ1-4; tentatively, D is TRBD1 (6 bases). From germline, CDR1 is LNHDA and CDR2 SQIVND (reference sequence). The CDR3 has 16 residues. The germline V and J ends were trimmed by 7 bases and 0 bases, with 15 bases remaining between them.

The chain couples TRBV5-3 to TRBJ2-7; no clear D gene. TRBV5-3 is flagged as an ORF with uncertain function. V shed 4 bases and J shed 3 bases, with 23 bases lying between them. This CDR3 has 17 amino acids. The CDR3 region has the DNA TGTGCCAGAAGCCTCACACGAAACCGACGCCGACTCTACGAGCAGTACTTC. This translates into CARSLTRNRRRLYEQYF.